The 18 T cell receptor beta chains below all came from one sample that was sequenced in a study of T cells in women clearing cervical HPV infection. Profiling relied on immunoSEQ multiplex PCR, and the TCRdb table lists in-frame clones only, not all of them. The sample totals 20,000 to 30,000 clones. Sequenced input: blood buffy coat. These receptors came from a woman aged 18 to 75 with a cervical HPV16 infection that either progressed to CIN3+ or cleared (not recorded which).

Concerning this clone: The DNA ends 3 residues before the CDR3 does, and the rest of the CDR3 is filled in from the germline J gene. The rearrangement joins TRBV6-1 to TRBJ2-2; 8 positions match TRBD1. Germline V gives CDR1 MNHNS, CDR2 SASEGT. V trimming: 3 bases; J trimming: 6 bases; junction bases outside the gene matches: 9. This CDR3 region has 16 residues. CDR3 DNA (partial): TGTGCCAGCAGTGAGGGACAGGTTCTTTACGCCGGGGAG. Its protein product is CASSEGQVLYAGE. Given in full, the CDR3 is CASSEGQVLYAGELFF.

As regards this clone: The read terminates 3 residues before the CDR3 end, so the remaining end is supplied by the germline J gene. The J gene is TRBJ1-6, the V gene TRBV2; D gene unclear. Germline-derived CDR1 and CDR2 are SNHLY and FYNNEI. Trimming stripped 5 bases from V and 9 bases from J, with 17 bases between. CDR3 length: 15 residues. CDR3 DNA, as far as it was read: TGTGCCAGCAGTCTGGTAGGGCAAGTGACTTCACCC. Translated, it gives CASSLVGQVTSP. The full CDR3 protein reads CASSLVGQVTSPLHF.

As concerns this clone: The CDR3 goes on 3 residues after the read ends, and that part is filled in from the germline J gene. The genes are TRBV20-1 and TRBJ2-7, with 9 bases that match TRBD2. CDR3 length: 18 amino acids. Looked up from germline, CDR1 is DFQATT and CDR2 is SNEGSKA (reference sequence). The V gene end was trimmed by 6 bases and the J gene end by 1 base; junction bases not matched to a gene: 19. The part of the CDR3 DNA that was read is TGCAGTGCAAGCGGGGGGTTGGACAGACCTAGCGGGTCCTACGAG. Protein sequence: CSASGGLDRPSGSYE. The CDR3 as a whole reads CSASGGLDRPSGSYEQYF.

In regard to this clone: The read terminates 3 residues before the CDR3 end, so the remaining end is supplied by the germline J gene. The V gene is TRBV19, the J gene TRBJ2-7, with TRBD2 matching over 8 bases. V was pared by 10 bases and J by 6 bases, with 11 bases of the junction left unmatched. The CDR3 length is 13 residues. CDR1 and CDR2 (germline): LNHDA, SQIVND (reference sequence). CDR3 protein: CATSGLVSSEQYF. The covered CDR3 bases are TGTGCCACTTCGGGACTAGTCTCGAGCGAG.

Details on this clone: The CDR3 end falls 3 residues outside the read, so it is completed with the germline J gene. The rearrangement uses TRBV18 and TRBJ2-2; TRBD2 matches 8 bases. The CDR3 extends over 15 amino acids. Germline CDR1 KGHSH, CDR2 LQKENI. Germline trimming cut 0 bases from V and 5 bases from J; bases unmatched to any gene: 2. CDR3 region: CASSPPLAGTGELFF. Incomplete CDR3 DNA: TGTGCCAGCTCACCACCGTTAGCGGGAACCGGGGAG.

Details on this clone: The read terminates 3 residues ahead of where the CDR3 ends, so the germline J gene completes it. The chain has TRBV7-2 and TRBJ2-5; TRBD2 matches at 8 bases. Germline lookup yields CDR1 SGHTA and CDR2 FQGNSA. V shed 5 bases, J shed 2 bases, and the junction held 4 bases outside the gene matches. The CDR3 contains 14 residues. Incomplete CDR3 DNA: TGTGCCAGCAGCCCCGGGAGGGGGCAAGAGACC. Translation gives CASSPGRGQET. The whole CDR3 protein reads CASSPGRGQETQYF. Based on the CDR3 plus reference TRBV7-2 and TRBJ2-5, the full variable domain is GAGVSQSPSNKVTEKGKDVELRCDPISGHTALYWYRQSLGQGLEFLIYFQGNSAPDKSGLPSDRFSAERTGGSVSTLTIQRTQQEDSAVYLCASSPGRGQETQYFGPGTRLLVL.

As to this clone: The read ends 3 residues shy of where the CDR3 ends; the end is completed using the germline J gene. The chain recombines TRBV19 with TRBJ1-1, with 7 bases identical to TRBD1. Germline V gene lookup returns CDR1 LNHDA and CDR2 SQIVND (reference sequence). With V trimmed by 6 bases and J by 3 bases, 7 bases remained unmatched. This CDR3 is 14 amino acids long. The sequenced CDR3 bases are TGTGCCAGTAGATTACAGGGGAGGTACACTGAA. Its protein is CASRLQGRYTE. The whole CDR3 sequence is CASRLQGRYTEAFF.

To note about this clone: The read terminates 3 residues before the CDR3 end, so the remaining end is supplied by the germline J gene. The chain joins TRBV7-9 to TRBJ2-1; TRBD2 aligns across 11 bases. The CDR3 sequence is 15 residues long. The ends lost 6 bases at V and 7 bases at J; junction bases unmatched: 8. CDR1 is SEHNR, CDR2 FQNEAQ, per germline (reference sequence). The CDR3 DNA, read in part, is TGTGCCAGCAGTTCCGACGGGACTAGCGGAAATGAG. The encoded protein is CASSSDGTSGNE. The CDR3 as a whole reads CASSSDGTSGNEQFF.

About this clone itself: From the germline J gene comes the end of the CDR3, since the read stops 3 residues before it. The rearrangement links TRBV19 to TRBJ1-2; TRBD1 might be the D (5 bases). The CDR3 spans 16 residues. Germline V gene sequence: CDR1 LNHDA, CDR2 SQIVND (reference sequence). The CDR3: CASSPRGADPSYDYTF. The covered CDR3 bases are TGTGCCAGTTCTCCCCGAGGGGCGGACCCCTCCTACGAC.

As to this clone: The CDR3 end lies 3 residues beyond the end of the read and is filled in from the germline J gene. This chain uses TRBV14 with TRBJ1-1; TRBD1 matches 8 bases. CDR1 is SGHDN, CDR2 FVKESK, per germline. With 2 bases clipped from V and 0 bases from J, the junction kept 2 bases outside the gene matches. There are 15 residues in the CDR3. This CDR3 reads CASSQWTGMNTEAFF. The covered CDR3 bases are TGTGCCAGCAGCCAATGGACAGGGATGAACACTGAA.

To note about this clone: The DNA ends 3 residues before the CDR3 does, and the rest of the CDR3 is filled in from the germline J gene. The gene calls are TRBV4-1 and TRBJ2-4; 13 bases are a match to TRBD2. The germline gives CDR1 MGHRA, CDR2 YSYEKL. This CDR3 contains 15 residues. Partial CDR3 DNA: TGCGCCAGCAGCCAACCCGGACTAGCGGGAGAGACT. It codes for CASSQPGLAGET. In full, the CDR3 is CASSQPGLAGETQYF.

Remarks on this clone: The read halts 3 residues ahead of the CDR3 end, with the missing end drawn from the germline J gene. The V call is TRBV20-1, the J call TRBJ2-7; TRBD2 might be the D (6 bases). Germline V gene lookup returns CDR1 DFQATT and CDR2 SNEGSKA (reference sequence). The CDR3 consists of 12 residues. V was shortened by 2 bases and J by 6 bases, with 11 bases between the two germline ends. Partial CDR3 DNA: TGCAGTGCTAGACAAGGAGCGGGCGAG. Protein sequence: CSARQGAGE. From start to end, the CDR3 is CSARQGAGEQYF.

Points on this clone: The CDR3 goes on 3 residues after the read ends, and that part is filled in from the germline J gene. The chain is built from TRBV20-1 and TRBJ1-1, with 9 bases aligning to TRBD1. The CDR3 covers 14 residues. Germline assignment: CDR1 DFQATT and CDR2 SNEGSKA (reference sequence). V shed 0 bases and J 3 bases; nucleotides not matched to a gene: 2. The covered CDR3 bases are TGCAGTGCTAGAGATGGGGACAGGGACACTGAA. It codes for CSARDGDRDTE. The entire CDR3 protein reads CSARDGDRDTEAFF.

Comment on this clone: The read gets to within 3 residues of the CDR3 end, and the germline J gene fills in the rest. The gene calls are TRBV20-1 and TRBJ1-1; D unclear. CDR1 and CDR2 from the germline V gene are DFQATT and SNEGSKA (reference sequence). This CDR3 contains 12 residues. The CDR3 is CSASSAPLEAFF. CDR3 DNA (partial): TGCAGTGCTAGTTCCGCGCCGCTAGAA.

With regard to this clone: The CDR3 goes on 3 residues after the read ends, and that part is filled in from the germline J gene. The V and J genes are TRBV2 and TRBJ2-1, with 11 bases identical to TRBD2. Germline V lookup: CDR1 SNHLY, CDR2 FYNNEI. The trim removed 8 bases at V and 3 bases at J, leaving 3 bases unmatched. This CDR3 region has 14 residues. CDR3 sequence reads: CASGGLADYNEQFF. Incomplete CDR3 DNA: TGTGCCAGCGGGGGACTAGCGGACTACAATGAG.

CDR3 bases read: TGCGCCAGCAGCTTGGTTGCTAGCGGGAAGGGCGGGGAG. It is translated as CASSLVASGKGGE. The full CDR3 protein is CASSLVASGKGGELFF. The V call is TRBV5-1, the J call TRBJ2-2; the match to TRBD2 covers 9 bases. Read data end 3 residues before the CDR3 end; the end is taken from the germline J gene. The ends lost 0 bases at V and 7 bases at J; junction bases unmatched: 7. The CDR3 runs 16 residues. Germline V CDR1 and CDR2: SGHRS, YFSETQ.

To note about this clone: The CDR3 goes on 3 residues after the read ends, and that part is filled in from the germline J gene. The chain recombines TRBV2 with TRBJ2-7; tentative D call: TRBD1 (5 bases). The V end was cut by 8 bases, the J end by 6 bases, with 20 bases between. There are 14 residues in the CDR3. CDR1 is SNHLY, CDR2 FYNNEI, per germline. CDR3 DNA (partial): TGTGCCAGCGAAAGTGTAGGGGTTGTGAGCGAG. Translated, it gives CASESVGVVSE. Given in full, the CDR3 is CASESVGVVSEQYF.

As for this clone: The read terminates 3 residues before the CDR3 end, so the remaining end is supplied by the germline J gene. This chain uses TRBV20-1 with TRBJ2-1, with D unclear. The V gene's germline CDR1 is DFQATT and CDR2 SNEGSKA (reference sequence). V lost 3 bases and J lost 6, with 3 bases in between. The CDR3 loop spans 10 amino acids. Incomplete CDR3 DNA: TGCAGTGCTAGTCTCAATGAG. Translating gives CSASLNE. The full-length CDR3 reads as CSASLNEQFF.